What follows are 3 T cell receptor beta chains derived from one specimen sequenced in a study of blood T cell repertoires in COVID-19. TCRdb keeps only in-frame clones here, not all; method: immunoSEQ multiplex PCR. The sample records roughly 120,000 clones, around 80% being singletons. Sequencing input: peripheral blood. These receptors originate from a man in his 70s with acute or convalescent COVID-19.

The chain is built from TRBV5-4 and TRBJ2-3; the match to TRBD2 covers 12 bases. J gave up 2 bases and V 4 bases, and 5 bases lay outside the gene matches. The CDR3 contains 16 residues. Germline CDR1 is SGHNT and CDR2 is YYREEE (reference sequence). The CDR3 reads CASSLTSGGATDTQYF. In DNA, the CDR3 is TGTGCCAGCAGCCTGACTAGCGGGGGAGCCACAGATACGCAGTATTTT.

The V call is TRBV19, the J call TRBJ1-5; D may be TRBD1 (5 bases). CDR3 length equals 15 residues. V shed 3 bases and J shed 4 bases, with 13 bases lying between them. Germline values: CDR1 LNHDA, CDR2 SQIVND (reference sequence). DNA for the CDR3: TGTGCCAGTAGTATGGCAGGGTCGCGGAATCAGCCCCAGCATTTT. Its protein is CASSMAGSRNQPQHF.

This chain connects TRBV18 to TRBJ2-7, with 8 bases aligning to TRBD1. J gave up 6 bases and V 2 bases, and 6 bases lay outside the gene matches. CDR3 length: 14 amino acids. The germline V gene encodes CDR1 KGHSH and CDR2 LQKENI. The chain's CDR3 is CASSPRQGMSEQYF. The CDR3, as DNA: TGTGCCAGCTCACCAAGACAGGGGATGAGCGAGCAGTACTTC.